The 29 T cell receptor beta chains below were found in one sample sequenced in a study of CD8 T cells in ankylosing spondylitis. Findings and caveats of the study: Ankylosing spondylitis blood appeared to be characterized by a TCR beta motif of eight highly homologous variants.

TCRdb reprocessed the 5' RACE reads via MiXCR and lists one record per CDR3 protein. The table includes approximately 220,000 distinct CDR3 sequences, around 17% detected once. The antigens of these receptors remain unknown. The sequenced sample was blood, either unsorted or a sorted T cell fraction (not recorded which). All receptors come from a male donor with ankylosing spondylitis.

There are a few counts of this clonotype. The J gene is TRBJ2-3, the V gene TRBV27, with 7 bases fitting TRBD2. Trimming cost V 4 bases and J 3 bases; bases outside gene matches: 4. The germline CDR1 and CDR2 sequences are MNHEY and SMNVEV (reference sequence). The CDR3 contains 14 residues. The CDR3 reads CASSYIAGTDTQYF. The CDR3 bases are TGTGCCAGCAGTTATATAGCGGGTACAGATACGCAGTATTTT.

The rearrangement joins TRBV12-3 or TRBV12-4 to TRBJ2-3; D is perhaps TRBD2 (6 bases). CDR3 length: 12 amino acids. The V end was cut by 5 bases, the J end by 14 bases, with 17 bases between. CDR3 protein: CASSPTGLTPYF. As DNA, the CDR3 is TGTGCCAGCAGTCCAACGGGACTCACCCCGTATTTT.

CDR3 protein: CASSPTEIDSRLSYEQYF. As DNA, the CDR3 is TGTGCCAGCAGTCCCACCGAGATCGACTCGCGCCTCTCCTACGAGCAGTACTTC. J is TRBJ2-7 and V is TRBV12-3 or TRBV12-4, with D unclear. The CDR3 sequence is 18 residues long. V lost 5 bases, J lost 0 bases, and 23 bases lay in between.

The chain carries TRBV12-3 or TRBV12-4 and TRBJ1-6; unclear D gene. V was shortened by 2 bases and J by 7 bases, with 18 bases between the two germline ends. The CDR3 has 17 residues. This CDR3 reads CASSLTPRLEPNSPLHF. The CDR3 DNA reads TGTGCCAGCAGTTTAACGCCTAGGCTGGAACCGAATTCACCCCTCCACTTT.

The CDR3 bases are TGTGCCAGCACCTCCGGGGCCCTAAAGGAGTTCTTC. It specifies CASTSGALKEFF. The chain couples TRBV2 to TRBJ2-1; D is possibly TRBD1 or TRBD2 (5 bases each). V shed 7 bases and J shed 14 bases, with 18 bases lying between them. Germline V gene sequence: CDR1 SNHLY, CDR2 FYNNEI. The length of the CDR3 is 12 residues.

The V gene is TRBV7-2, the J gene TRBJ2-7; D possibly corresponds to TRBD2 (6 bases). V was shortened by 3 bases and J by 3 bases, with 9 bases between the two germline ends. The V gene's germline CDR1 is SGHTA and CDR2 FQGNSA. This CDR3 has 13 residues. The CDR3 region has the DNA TGTGCCAGCAGCTTCTACGGGAGCTACGAGCAGTACTTC. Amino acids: CASSFYGSYEQYF.

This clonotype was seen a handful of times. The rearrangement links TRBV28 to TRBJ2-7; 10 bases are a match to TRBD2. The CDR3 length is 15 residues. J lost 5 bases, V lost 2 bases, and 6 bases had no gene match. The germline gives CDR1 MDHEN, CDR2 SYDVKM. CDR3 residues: CASSLLAGDRNEQYF. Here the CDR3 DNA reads TGTGCCAGCAGTTTACTAGCGGGAGACCGGAACGAGCAGTACTTC.

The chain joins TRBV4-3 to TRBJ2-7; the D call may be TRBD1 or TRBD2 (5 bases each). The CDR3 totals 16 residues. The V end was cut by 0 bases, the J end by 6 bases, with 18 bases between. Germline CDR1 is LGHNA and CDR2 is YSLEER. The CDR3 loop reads CASSQDLLGQRGEQYF. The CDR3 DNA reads TGCGCCAGCAGCCAAGATCTGCTGGGGCAGAGGGGCGAGCAGTACTTC.

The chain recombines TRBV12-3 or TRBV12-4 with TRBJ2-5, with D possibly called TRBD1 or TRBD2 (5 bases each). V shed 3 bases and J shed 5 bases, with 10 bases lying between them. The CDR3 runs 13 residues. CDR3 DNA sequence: TGTGCCAGCAGTTTGGGGGTCCGGGAGACCCAGTACTTC. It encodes CASSLGVRETQYF.

CDR3 sequence: CSARDVAAIDEQFF. In nucleotides, the CDR3 is TGCAGTGCTAGAGATGTAGCAGCTATCGATGAGCAGTTCTTC. This chain uses TRBV20-1 with TRBJ2-1, with D hard to call. CDR1 is DFQATT and CDR2 is SNEGSKA in the germline V gene (reference sequence). CDR3 length: 14 amino acids. Trimming took off 0 bases at V and 8 bases at J, with 14 bases between the two ends.

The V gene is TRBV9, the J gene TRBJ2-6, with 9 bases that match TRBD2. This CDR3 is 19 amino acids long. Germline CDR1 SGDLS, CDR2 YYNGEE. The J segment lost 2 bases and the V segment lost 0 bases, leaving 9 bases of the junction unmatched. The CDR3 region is CASSVVSGGRAAGANVLTF. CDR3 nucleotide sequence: TGTGCCAGCAGCGTAGTCTCGGGCGGGAGGGCCGCTGGGGCCAACGTCCTGACTTTC.

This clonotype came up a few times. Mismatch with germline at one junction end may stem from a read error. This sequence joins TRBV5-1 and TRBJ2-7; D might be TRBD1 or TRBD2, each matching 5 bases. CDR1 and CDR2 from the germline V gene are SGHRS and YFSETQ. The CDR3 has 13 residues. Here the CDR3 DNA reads TGCGCCAGCAGGTTGGGGGAGAGCTACGAGCAGTACTTC. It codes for CASRLGESYEQYF.

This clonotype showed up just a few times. CDR3 nucleotides: TGCGCCAGCAGCCAACCGGACAGGGGTTACTATAATTCACCCCTCCACTTT. Its protein product is CASSQPDRGYYNSPLHF. The chain is built from TRBV4-1 and TRBJ1-6; TRBD1 aligns across 9 bases. Germline assignment: CDR1 MGHRA and CDR2 YSYEKL. CDR3 size: 17 residues. Unmatched junction bases numbered 5, after V lost 2 bases and J lost 3 bases.

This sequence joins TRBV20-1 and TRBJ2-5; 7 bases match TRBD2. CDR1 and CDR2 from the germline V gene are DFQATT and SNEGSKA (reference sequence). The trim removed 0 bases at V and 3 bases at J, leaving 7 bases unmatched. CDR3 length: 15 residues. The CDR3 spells CSARDGSLAEETQYF. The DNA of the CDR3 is TGCAGTGCTAGAGATGGCTCGCTAGCGGAAGAGACCCAGTACTTC.

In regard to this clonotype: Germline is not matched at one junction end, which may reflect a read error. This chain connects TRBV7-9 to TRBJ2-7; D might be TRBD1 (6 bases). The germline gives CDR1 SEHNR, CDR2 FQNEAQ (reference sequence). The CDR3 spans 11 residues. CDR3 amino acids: CACSYTGEQYF. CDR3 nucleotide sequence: TGTGCCTGCAGCTACACAGGGGAGCAGTACTTC.

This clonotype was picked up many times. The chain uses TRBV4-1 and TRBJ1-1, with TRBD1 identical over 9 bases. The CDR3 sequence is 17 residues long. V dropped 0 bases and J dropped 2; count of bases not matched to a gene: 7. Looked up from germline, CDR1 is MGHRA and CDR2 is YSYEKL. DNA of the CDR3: TGCGCCAGCAGCCAAGAAGGGACAGGGAAGGGAAACACTGAAGCTTTCTTT. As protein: CASSQEGTGKGNTEAFF.

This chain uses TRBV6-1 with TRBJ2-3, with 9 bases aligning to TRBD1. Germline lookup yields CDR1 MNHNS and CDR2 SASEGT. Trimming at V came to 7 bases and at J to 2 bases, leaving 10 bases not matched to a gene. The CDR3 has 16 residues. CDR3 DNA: TGTGCCAGCACTCTGGAGGGGACAGGGTACACAGATACGCAGTATTTT. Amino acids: CASTLEGTGYTDTQYF.

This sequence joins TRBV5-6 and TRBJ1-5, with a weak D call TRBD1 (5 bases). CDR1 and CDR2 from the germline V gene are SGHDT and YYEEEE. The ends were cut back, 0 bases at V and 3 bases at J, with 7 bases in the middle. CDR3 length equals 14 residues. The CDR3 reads CASSLGTLNQPQHF. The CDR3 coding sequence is TGTGCCAGCAGCTTGGGGACACTCAATCAGCCCCAGCATTTT.

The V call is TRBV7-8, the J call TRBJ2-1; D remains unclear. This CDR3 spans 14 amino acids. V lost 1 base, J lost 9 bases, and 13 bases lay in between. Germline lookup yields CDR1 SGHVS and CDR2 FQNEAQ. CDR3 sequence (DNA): TGTGCCAGCAGCTTAGGGGTCGGATTGCGTGAGCAGTTCTTC. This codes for CASSLGVGLREQFF.

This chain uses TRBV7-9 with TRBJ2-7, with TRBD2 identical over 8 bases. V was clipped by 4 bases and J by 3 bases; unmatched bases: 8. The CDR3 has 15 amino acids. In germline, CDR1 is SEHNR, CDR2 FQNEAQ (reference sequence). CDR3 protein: CASSSGRLASYEQYF. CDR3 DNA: TGTGCCAGCAGCTCGGGCCGACTAGCGAGCTACGAGCAGTACTTC.

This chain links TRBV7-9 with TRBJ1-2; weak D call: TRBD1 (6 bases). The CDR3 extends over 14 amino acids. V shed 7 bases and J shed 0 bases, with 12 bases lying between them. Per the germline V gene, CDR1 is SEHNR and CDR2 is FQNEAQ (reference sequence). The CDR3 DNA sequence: TGTGCCAGCAACGAACAGGGTCCTAACTATGGCTACACCTTC. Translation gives CASNEQGPNYGYTF.

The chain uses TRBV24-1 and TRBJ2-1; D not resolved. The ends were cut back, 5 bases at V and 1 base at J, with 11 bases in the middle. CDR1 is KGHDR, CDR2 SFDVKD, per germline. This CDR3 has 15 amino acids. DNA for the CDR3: TGTGCCACCAGTGTTGGTCTTGCTTCCTACAATGAGCAGTTCTTC. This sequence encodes CATSVGLASYNEQFF.

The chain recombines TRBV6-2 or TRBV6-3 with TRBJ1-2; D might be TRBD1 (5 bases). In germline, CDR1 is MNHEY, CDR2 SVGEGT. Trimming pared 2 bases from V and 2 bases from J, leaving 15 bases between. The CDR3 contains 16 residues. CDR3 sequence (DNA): TGTGCCAGCAGTTACCGGGTGGACATTTTGAACTATGGCTACACCTTC. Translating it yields CASSYRVDILNYGYTF.

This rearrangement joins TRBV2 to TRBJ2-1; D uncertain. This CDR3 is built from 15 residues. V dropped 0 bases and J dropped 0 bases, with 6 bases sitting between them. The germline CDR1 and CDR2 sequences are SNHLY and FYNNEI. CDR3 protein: CASSEARNSYNEQFF. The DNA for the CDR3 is TGTGCCAGCAGTGAAGCGCGGAACTCCTACAATGAGCAGTTCTTC. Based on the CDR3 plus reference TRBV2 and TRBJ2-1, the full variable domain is EPEVTQTPSHQVTQMGQEVILRCVPISNHLYFYWYRQILGQKVEFLVSFYNNEISEKSEIFDDQFSVERPDGSNFTLKIRSTKLEDSAMYFCASSEARNSYNEQFFGPGTRLTVL.

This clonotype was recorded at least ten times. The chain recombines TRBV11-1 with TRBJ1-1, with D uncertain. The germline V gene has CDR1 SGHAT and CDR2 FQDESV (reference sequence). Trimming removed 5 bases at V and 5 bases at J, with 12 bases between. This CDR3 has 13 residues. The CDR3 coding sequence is TGTGCCAGCAGCCCCCGAGAGTATACTGAAGCTTTCTTT. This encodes CASSPREYTEAFF. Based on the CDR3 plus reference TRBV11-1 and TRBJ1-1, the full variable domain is EAEVAQSPRYKITEKSQAVAFWCDPISGHATLYWYRQILGQGPELLVQFQDESVVDDSQLPKDRFSAERLKGVDSTLKIQPAELGDSAMYLCASSPREYTEAFFGQGTRLTVV.

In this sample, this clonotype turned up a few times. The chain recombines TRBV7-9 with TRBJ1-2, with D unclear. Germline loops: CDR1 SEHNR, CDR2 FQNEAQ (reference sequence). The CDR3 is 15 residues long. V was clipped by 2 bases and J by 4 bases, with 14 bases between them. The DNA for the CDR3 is TGTGCCAGCAGCTTAACGGAAGGGCTGGGCTATGGCTACACCTTC. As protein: CASSLTEGLGYGYTF.

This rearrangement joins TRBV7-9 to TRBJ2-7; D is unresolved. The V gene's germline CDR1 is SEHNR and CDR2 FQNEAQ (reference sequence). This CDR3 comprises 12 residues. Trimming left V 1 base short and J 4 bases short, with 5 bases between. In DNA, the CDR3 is TGTGCCAGCAGCTTAGTTATTTACGAGCAGTACTTC. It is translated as CASSLVIYEQYF.

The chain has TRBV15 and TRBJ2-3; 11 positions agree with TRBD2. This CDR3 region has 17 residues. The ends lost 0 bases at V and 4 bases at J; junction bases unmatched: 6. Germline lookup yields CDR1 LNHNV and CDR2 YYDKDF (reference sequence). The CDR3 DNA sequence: TGTGCCACCAGCAGAGATCTTAGCGGGGGGGTCCCAGATACGCAGTATTTT. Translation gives CATSRDLSGGVPDTQYF.

The CDR3 spells CASSLRGGSETQYF. The CDR3 coding sequence is TGTGCCAGCAGTTTAAGAGGGGGGTCGGAGACCCAGTACTTC. This rearrangement joins TRBV28 to TRBJ2-5, with D perhaps being TRBD1 or TRBD2 (6 bases each). Per the germline V gene, CDR1 is MDHEN and CDR2 is SYDVKM. This CDR3 has 14 amino acids. Trimming shortened V by 2 bases and J by 5 bases, and 12 bases separated the two germline ends.